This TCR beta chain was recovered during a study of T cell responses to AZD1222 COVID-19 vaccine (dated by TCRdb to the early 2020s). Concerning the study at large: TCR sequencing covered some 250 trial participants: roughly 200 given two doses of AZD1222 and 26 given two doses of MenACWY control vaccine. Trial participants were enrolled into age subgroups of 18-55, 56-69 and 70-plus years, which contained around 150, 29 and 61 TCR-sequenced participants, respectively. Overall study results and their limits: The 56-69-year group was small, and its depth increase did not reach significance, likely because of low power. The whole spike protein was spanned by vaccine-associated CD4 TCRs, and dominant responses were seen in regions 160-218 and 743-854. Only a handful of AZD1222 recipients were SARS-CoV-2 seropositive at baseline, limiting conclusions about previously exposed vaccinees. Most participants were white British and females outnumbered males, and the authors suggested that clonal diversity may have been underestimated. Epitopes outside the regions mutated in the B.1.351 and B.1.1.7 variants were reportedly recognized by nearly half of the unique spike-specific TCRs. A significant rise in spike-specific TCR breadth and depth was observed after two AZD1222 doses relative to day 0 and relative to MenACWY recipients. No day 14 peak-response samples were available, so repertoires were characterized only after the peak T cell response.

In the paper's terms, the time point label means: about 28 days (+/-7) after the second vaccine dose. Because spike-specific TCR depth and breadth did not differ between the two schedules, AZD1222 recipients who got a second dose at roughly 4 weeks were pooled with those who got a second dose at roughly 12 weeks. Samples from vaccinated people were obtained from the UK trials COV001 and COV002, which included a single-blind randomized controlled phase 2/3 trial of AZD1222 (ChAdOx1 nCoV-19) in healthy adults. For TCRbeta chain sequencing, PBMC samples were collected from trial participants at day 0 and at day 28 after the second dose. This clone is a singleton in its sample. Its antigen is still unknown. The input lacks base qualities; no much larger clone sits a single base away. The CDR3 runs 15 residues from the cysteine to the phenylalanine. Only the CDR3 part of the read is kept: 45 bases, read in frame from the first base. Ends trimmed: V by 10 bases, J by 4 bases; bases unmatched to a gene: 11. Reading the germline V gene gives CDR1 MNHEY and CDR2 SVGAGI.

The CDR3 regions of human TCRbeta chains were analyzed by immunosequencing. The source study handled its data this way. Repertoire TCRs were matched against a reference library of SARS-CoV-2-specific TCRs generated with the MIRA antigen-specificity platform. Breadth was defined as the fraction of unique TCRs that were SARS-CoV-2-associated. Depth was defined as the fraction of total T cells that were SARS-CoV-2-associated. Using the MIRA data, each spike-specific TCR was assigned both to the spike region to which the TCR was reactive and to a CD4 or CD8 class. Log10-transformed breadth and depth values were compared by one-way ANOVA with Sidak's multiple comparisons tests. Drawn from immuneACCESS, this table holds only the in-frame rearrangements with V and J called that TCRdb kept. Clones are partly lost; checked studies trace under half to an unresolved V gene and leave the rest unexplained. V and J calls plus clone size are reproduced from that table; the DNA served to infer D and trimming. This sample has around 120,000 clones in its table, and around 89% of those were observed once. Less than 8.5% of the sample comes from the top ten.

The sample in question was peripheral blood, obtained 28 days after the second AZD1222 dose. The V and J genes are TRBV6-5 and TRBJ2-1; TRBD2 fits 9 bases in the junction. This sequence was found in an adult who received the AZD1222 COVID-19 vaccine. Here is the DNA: TGTGCCACACATGAACTAGCGGGCTTTTACAATGAGCAGTTCTTC. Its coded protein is CATHELAGFYNEQFF.